The text below deals with one TCR beta chain. Measured with immunoSEQ multiplex PCR; TCRdb has only the in-frame clones, and not every one. The table has about 74,000 clones, more than 65% seen once. These data originate in a study of OX40 agonist ivuxolimab in advanced cancers. The germline gives CDR1 LGHNA, CDR2 YSLEER. The CDR3 extends over 17 amino acids. The ends were cut back, 0 bases at V and 8 bases at J, with 19 bases in the middle. The sequence derives from an adult with an advanced solid tumor such as melanoma, head and neck, liver or kidney cancer. The sequences come from CD4+ or CD8+ T cells sorted from blood, collected in a trial of the OX40 agonist ivuxolimab. The J gene is TRBJ1-4, the V gene TRBV4-3; D is possibly TRBD1 (6 bases). CDR3 sequence (DNA): TGCGCCAGCAGCCAAGATGGCGGGGGCGTAGGTAAAGAAAAACTGTTTTTT. Protein sequence: CASSQDGGGVGKEKLFF.